Below, 14 T cell receptor beta chains from the same sample are listed, as sequenced in a study of CD8+ T cells in alopecia areata. Extracted RNA was reverse transcribed into cDNA, the sequencing template. Generated by immunoSEQ multiplex PCR, the TCRdb table keeps only in-frame clones and is missing some. Seen here are fewer than 200,000 clones, 50% to 60% observed once, and the top ten hold around 15%. Sequences were derived from CD4+ T cells sorted from blood, sampled at week 0. Receptors originate from a human donor with alopecia areata.

The CDR3 loop is CASSPQGGTGETQYF. As DNA, the CDR3 is TGTGCCAGCAGCCCCCAGGGGGGGACGGGAGAGACCCAGTACTTC. This chain connects TRBV11-3 to TRBJ2-5, with D possibly being TRBD1 or TRBD2 (7 bases each). Germline V gene data show CDR1 as SGHNT and CDR2 as YENEEA. The V gene lost 5 bases and the J gene lost 4 bases, with 17 bases spanning the gap. CDR3 length: 15 amino acids.

A few counts support this clone. The gene calls are TRBV6-5 and TRBJ2-3; D is unclear. Germline lookup yields CDR1 MNHEY and CDR2 SVGAGI. Trimming cost V 3 bases and J 2 bases, with 6 bases left between them. The CDR3 consists of 13 residues. The CDR3 DNA reads as TGTGCCAGCAGTTATGGAATCACAGATACGCAGTATTTT. This encodes CASSYGITDTQYF.

Ten or more counts support this clone. The chain uses TRBV6-5 and TRBJ2-2; 10 bases are a match to TRBD2. Germline V gene data show CDR1 as MNHEY and CDR2 as SVGAGI. The CDR3 sequence is 15 residues long. V lost 4 bases and J lost 5; bases outside the gene matches: 4. CDR3 sequence (DNA): TGTGCCAGCAGTTTTAGCGGGGGGAGGACCGGGGAGCTGTTTTTT. It specifies CASSFSGGRTGELFF.

This clone was detected a few times. A junction end diverges from the germline sequence, so it may reflect a read error. The chain combines TRBV7-7 with TRBJ2-5, with D possibly TRBD1 on 5 matching bases. The CDR3 has 15 residues. Germline V gene data show CDR1 as SSHAT and CDR2 as FNYEAQ (reference sequence). CDR3 nucleotide sequence: TGTGCTAGCAGTGAGACCCGGGCAGGGTCAGGGACCCAGTACTTC. Its translation is CASSETRAGSGTQYF. Combining the CDR3 with reference TRBV7-7 and TRBJ2-5 gives the whole variable domain GAGVSQSPRYKVTKRGQDVTLRCDPISSHATLYWYQQALGQGPEFLTYFNYEAQPDKSGLPSDRFSAERPEGSISTLTIQRTEQRDSAMYRCASSETRAGSGTQYFGPGTRLLVL.

This chain uses TRBV12-5 with TRBJ1-6; no firm D call. V was clipped by 6 bases and J by 0 bases, with 6 bases between them. Germline loops: CDR1 LGHNT, CDR2 FRNRAP. The CDR3 runs 14 residues. CDR3 sequence reads: CASGPDSYNSPLHF. Written as DNA, the CDR3 is TGTGCTAGTGGGCCTGACTCCTATAATTCACCCCTCCACTTT.

V gene TRBV25-1 combines with J gene TRBJ2-3, with TRBD1 matching over 8 bases. J gave up 1 base and V 1 base, and 7 bases lay outside the gene matches. Germline V CDR1 and CDR2: MGHDK, SYGVNS. This CDR3 spans 17 amino acids. The DNA of the CDR3 is TGTGCCAGCAGTGAATCGTTGGGGGGACAGGGCACAGATACGCAGTATTTT. Translation: CASSESLGGQGTDTQYF.

The chain has TRBV19 and TRBJ2-2, with TRBD2 as a possible D gene (5 bases). The CDR3 is made up of 14 amino acids. Between the trimmed V and J ends, which lost 3 bases and 3 bases, there was a span of 8 bases. Germline assignment: CDR1 LNHDA and CDR2 SQIVND (reference sequence). This CDR3 reads CASSIRGYTGELFF. CDR3 coding DNA: TGTGCCAGTAGTATCCGGGGATACACCGGGGAGCTGTTTTTT.

The chain employs TRBV7-9 and TRBJ2-1; D is uncertain. CDR1 SEHNR and CDR2 FQNEAQ come from the germline V gene (reference sequence). The V end was cut by 1 base, the J end by 2 bases, with 6 bases between. The CDR3 covers 14 residues. CDR3 sequence: CASSLGQTYNEQFF. CDR3 sequence (DNA): TGTGCCAGCAGCTTAGGCCAGACCTACAATGAGCAGTTCTTC.

The chain employs TRBV15 and TRBJ2-3; 8 positions match TRBD1. This CDR3 is built from 16 residues. The J segment lost 2 bases and the V segment lost 0 bases, leaving 4 bases of the junction unmatched. CDR1 and CDR2 from the germline V gene are LNHNV and YYDKDF (reference sequence). CDR3 nucleotide sequence: TGTGCCACCAGCAGAGAGGGACAGGTTCCCACAGATACGCAGTATTTT. Its translation: CATSREGQVPTDTQYF.

This clone was recorded once. This chain links TRBV4-2 with TRBJ1-2; 9 bases agree with TRBD1. Germline-derived CDR1 and CDR2 are LGHNA and YNFKEQ. After removal of 1 base from V and 7 bases from J, the junction contained 4 bases not matched to a gene. There are 14 residues in the CDR3. In nucleotides, the CDR3 is TGTGCCAGCAGCCAAGTTCTACAGGGGGCTGGCTACACCTTC. Translated: CASSQVLQGAGYTF.

V and J are TRBV30 and TRBJ2-7, with D tentatively TRBD1 or TRBD2 (5 bases each). With 5 bases removed from V and 3 bases from J, the gap between germline ends came to 17 bases. The length of the CDR3 is 14 residues. CDR1 GTSNPN and CDR2 SVGIG come from the germline V gene (reference sequence). The CDR3 nucleotides read TGTGCCTGGGGTAGAGGGTTACAGGTCTACGAGCAGTACTTC. The encoded protein is CAWGRGLQVYEQYF.

The gene calls are TRBV30 and TRBJ1-6, with 8 bases matching TRBD1. Germline CDR1 GTSNPN, CDR2 SVGIG (reference sequence). V was pared by 7 bases and J by 7 bases, with 12 bases of the junction left unmatched. The CDR3 runs 15 residues. The CDR3: CAYQPKGQGNSPLHF. The CDR3 nucleotides are TGTGCCTACCAACCCAAAGGACAGGGAAATTCACCCCTCCACTTT.

This chain's CDR3 is CAWSQGGGTDTQYF. The CDR3 region has the DNA TGTGCCTGGAGCCAGGGAGGAGGCACAGATACGCAGTATTTT. The chain combines TRBV30 with TRBJ2-3; a weak D match, TRBD2 (6 bases). Germline values: CDR1 GTSNPN, CDR2 SVGIG (reference sequence). V was clipped by 3 bases and J by 1 base, with 11 bases between them. The CDR3 runs to 14 residues.

This clone came up many times. The V call is TRBV9, the J call TRBJ2-1; D uncertain. V was cut by 7 bases and J by 1 base, with 9 bases left in between. The germline V gene encodes CDR1 SGDLS and CDR2 YYNGEE. This CDR3 region has 13 residues. The CDR3 DNA follows: TGTGCCAGCCGGCCCGGTTCCTACAATGAGCAGTTCTTC. Its protein product is CASRPGSYNEQFF. Looking up the rest from reference TRBV9 and TRBJ2-1 gives the full variable domain: DSGVTQTPKHLITATGQRVTLRCSPRSGDLSVYWYQQSLDQGLQFLIQYYNGEERAKGNILERFSAQQFPDLHSELNLSSLELGDSALYFCASRPGSYNEQFFGPGTRLTVL.